This is a list of T cell receptor beta chains from one sample in a study of blood T cell repertoires in COVID-19. Produced via immunoSEQ multiplex PCR; TCRdb's table is partial and in-frame only. The table lists fewer than 350,000 clones, 85% of them singletons. The specimen was peripheral blood. Source of these receptors: a human donor in a cohort sampled during active COVID-19. CDR3s include the opening cysteine and the closing phenylalanine or tryptophan. Each record gives: J gene, V gene, clone size, D gene, CDR3 DNA, CDR3 protein. D genes are given only for firm matches. Size values are once, few and many counts, or a class for expanded clones, and some rows have none.

TRBJ1-6 | TRBV30 | - | TRBD1 | TGTGCCTGGATTCCCGGGACAGGGAATTCACCCCTCCACTTT | CAWIPGTGNSPLHF
TRBJ2-7 | TRBV9 | - | - | TGTGCCAGCAGCCCGGGACATCAAACTACCTACGAGCAGTACTTC | CASSPGHQTTYEQYF
TRBJ1-2 | TRBV18 | - | - | TGTGCCAGCTCACGCGGTGGAGGGGAGGGAGCTAACTATGGCTACACCTTC | CASSRGGGEGANYGYTF
TRBJ2-1 | TRBV18 | - | - | TGTGCCAGCTCACCCGGCGGGGGCATATACAATGAGCAGTTCTTC | CASSPGGGIYNEQFF
TRBJ2-1 | TRBV25-1 | - | TRBD2 | TGTGCCAGCAGCCTCGGGGGGGGGCCCGGTAATGAGCAGTTCTTC | CASSLGGGPGNEQFF
TRBJ2-3 | TRBV3-1/TRBV3-2 | - | TRBD2 | TGTGCCAGCAGCCAAGTTCGCGGTAGCGGGGGAGCTAGCACAGATACGCAGTATTTT | CASSQVRGSGGASTDTQYF
TRBJ2-1 | TRBV11-1 | once | - | TGTGCCAGCAGCTCGTGGGGAGATGAAAATGAGCAGTTCTTC | CASSSWGDENEQFF
TRBJ1-1 | TRBV2 | - | TRBD1 | TGTGCCAGCACTCGGACAGGAAAGGGGGACACTGAAGCTTTCTTT | CASTRTGKGDTEAFF
TRBJ1-1 | TRBV19 | few | - | TGTGCCAGTAGTAAACAGGGGAACACTGAAGCTTTCTTT | CASSKQGNTEAFF
TRBJ1-2 | TRBV6-5 | once | - | TGTGCCAGCAGTTACCAGGGGCGTTATGGCTACACCTTC | CASSYQGRYGYTF
TRBJ2-1 | TRBV19 | once | - | TGTGCCAGTAGACCCACCCCCGGAGAGAGCTCCTACAATGAGCAGTTCTTC | CASRPTPGESSYNEQFF
TRBJ1-2 | TRBV20-1 | - | - | TGCAGTGCTAGTTTAAACTCAGGGGTTTATGGCTACACCTTC | CSASLNSGVYGYTF
TRBJ2-3 | TRBV18 | - | TRBD2 | TGTGCCAGCCGAAGACTAGCGGAGGGAGATACGCAGTATTTT | CASRRLAEGDTQYF
TRBJ1-4 | TRBV11-1 | - | TRBD1 | TGTGCCAGCAGACCAGACAGGGGAACTAATGAAAAACTGTTTTTT | CASRPDRGTNEKLFF
TRBJ2-2 | TRBV24-1 | - | TRBD1 | TGTGCCACCAGTGATACCGGGACAGGGAACACCGGGGAGCTGTTTTTT | CATSDTGTGNTGELFF